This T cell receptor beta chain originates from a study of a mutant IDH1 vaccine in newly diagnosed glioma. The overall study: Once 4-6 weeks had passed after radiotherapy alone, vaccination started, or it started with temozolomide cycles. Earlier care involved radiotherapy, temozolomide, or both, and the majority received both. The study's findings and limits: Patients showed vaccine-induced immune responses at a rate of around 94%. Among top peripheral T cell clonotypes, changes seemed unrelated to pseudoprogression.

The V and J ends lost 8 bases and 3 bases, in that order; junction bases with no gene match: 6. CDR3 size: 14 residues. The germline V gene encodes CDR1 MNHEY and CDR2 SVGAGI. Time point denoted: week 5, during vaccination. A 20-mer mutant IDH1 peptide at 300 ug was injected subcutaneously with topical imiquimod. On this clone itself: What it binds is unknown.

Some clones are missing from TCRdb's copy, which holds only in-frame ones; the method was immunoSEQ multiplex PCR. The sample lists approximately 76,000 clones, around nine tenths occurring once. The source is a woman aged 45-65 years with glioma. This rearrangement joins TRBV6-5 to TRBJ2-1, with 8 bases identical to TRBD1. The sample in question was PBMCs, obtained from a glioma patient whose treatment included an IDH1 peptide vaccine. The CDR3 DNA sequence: TGTGCCAGCTGGAGGGACAGGTTCTACAATGAGCAGTTCTTC. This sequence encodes CASWRDRFYNEQFF.